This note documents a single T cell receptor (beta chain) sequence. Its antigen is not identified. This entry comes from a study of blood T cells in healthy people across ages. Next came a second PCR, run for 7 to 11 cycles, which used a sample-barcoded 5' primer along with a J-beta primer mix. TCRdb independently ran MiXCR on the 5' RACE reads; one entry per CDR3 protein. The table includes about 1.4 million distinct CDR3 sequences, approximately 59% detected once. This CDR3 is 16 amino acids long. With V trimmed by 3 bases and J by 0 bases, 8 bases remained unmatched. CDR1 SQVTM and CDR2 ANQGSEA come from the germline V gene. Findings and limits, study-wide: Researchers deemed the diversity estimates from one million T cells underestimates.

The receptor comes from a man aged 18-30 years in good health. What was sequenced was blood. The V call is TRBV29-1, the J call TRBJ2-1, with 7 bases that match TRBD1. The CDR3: CSVEGRGSSSYNEQFF. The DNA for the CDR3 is TGCAGCGTTGAGGGCAGGGGGTCCAGCTCCTACAATGAGCAGTTCTTC.